This T cell receptor beta chain was identified in a study of T cell changes during pregnancy in multiple sclerosis. CDR1 and CDR2 from the germline V gene are MNHEY and SVGAGI. Trimming took off 6 bases at V and 0 bases at J, with 12 bases between the two ends. The CDR3 has 15 residues. Sequencing was performed with immunoSEQ multiplex PCR; in TCRdb, only in-frame clones are kept and a portion is missing. Among tens of thousands of clones listed, 80% to 95% were seen once. This chain connects TRBV6-5 to TRBJ2-1; D gene uncertain. The origin of this receptor is a female donor in good health, enrolled as a control in a pregnancy study. Sample: CD4+ T cells from peripheral blood mononuclear cells, taken in the second trimester of pregnancy. The CDR3 sequence is CASRRTGSSYNEQFF. The CDR3 DNA reads TGTGCCAGCAGGCGCACCGGTAGCTCCTACAATGAGCAGTTCTTC.